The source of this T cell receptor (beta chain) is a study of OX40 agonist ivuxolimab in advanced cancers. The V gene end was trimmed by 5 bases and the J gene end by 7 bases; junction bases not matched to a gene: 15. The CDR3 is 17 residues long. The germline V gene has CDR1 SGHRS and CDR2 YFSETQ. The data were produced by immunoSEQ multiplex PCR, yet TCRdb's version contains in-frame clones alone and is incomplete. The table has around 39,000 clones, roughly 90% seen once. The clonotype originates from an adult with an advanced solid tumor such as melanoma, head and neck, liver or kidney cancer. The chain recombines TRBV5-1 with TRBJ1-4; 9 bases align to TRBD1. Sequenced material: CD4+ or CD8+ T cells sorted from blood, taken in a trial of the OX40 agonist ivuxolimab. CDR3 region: CASRQGQGSGWSEKLFF. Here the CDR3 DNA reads TGCGCCAGCAGACAGGGACAGGGATCGGGTTGGAGTGAAAAACTGTTTTTT.